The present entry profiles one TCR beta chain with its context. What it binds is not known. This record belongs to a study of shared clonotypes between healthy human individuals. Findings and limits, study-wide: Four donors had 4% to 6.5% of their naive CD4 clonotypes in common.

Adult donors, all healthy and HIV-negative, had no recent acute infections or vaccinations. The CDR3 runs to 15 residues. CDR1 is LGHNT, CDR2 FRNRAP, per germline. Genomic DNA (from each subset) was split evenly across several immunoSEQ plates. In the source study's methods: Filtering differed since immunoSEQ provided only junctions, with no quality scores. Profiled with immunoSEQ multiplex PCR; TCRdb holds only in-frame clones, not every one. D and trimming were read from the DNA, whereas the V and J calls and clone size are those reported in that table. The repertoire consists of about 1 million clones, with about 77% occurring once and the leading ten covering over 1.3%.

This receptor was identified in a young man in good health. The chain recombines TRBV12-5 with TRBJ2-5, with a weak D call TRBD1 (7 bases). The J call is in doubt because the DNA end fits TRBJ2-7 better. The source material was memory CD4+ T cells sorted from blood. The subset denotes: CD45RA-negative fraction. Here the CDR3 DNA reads TGTGCTAGTGGTTTCACGCGGGACAGATCCTACGAGCAGTACTTC. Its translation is CASGFTRDRSYEQYF.